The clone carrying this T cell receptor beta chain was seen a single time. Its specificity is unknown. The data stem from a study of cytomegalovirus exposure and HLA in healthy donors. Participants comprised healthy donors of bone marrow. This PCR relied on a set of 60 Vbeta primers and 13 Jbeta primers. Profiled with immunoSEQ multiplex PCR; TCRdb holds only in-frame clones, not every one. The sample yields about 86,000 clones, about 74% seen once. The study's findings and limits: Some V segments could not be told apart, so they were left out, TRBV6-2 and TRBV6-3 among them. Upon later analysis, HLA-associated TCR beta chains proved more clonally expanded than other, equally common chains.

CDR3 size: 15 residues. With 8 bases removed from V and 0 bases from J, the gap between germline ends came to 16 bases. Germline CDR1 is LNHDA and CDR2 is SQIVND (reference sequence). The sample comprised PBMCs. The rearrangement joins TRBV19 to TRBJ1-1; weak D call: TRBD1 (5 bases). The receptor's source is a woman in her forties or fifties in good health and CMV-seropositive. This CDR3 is CASHNIQEMNTEAFF. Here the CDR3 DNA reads TGTGCCAGTCATAATATACAGGAGATGAACACTGAAGCTTTCTTT. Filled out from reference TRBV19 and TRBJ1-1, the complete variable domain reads DGGITQSPKYLFRKEGQNVTLSCEQNLNHDAMYWYRQDPGQGLRLIYYSQIVNDFQKGDIAEGYSVSREKKESFPLTVTSAQKNPTAFYLCASHNIQEMNTEAFFGQGTRLTVV.